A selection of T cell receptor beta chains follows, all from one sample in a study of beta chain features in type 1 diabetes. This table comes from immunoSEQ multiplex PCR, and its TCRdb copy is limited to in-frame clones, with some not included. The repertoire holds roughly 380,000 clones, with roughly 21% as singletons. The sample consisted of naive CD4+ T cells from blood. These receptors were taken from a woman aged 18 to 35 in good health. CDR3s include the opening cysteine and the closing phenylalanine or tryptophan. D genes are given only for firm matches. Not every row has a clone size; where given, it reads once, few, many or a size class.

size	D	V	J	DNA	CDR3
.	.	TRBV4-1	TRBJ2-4	TGCGCCAGCAGCCTACCCCCCCAGAATTACAAAAACATTCAGTACTTC	CASSLPPQNYKNIQYF
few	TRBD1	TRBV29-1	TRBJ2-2	TGCAGCGCCCAACCGGACAGGATCAACACCGGGGAGCTGTTTTTT	CSAQPDRINTGELFF
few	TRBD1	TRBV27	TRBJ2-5	TGTGCCAGCAGTTTACGACAGGGAGAGACCCAGTACTTC	CASSLRQGETQYF
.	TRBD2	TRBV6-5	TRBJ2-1	TGTGCCAGCAGTTACGGGGGGGTCTACAATGAGCAGTTCTTC	CASSYGGVYNEQFF
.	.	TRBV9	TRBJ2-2	TGTGCCAGCAGCGTAATGGACTCCCAATCCGGGGAGCTGTTTTTT	CASSVMDSQSGELFF
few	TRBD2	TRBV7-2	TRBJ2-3	TGTGCCAGCAGCCCTACGGGACTAGCGGGAGTCGGGTATTTT	CASSPTGLAGVGYF
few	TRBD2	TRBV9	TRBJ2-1	TGTGCCAGCAGCGTAGGCGGGGGGTTCTCCTACAATGAGCAGTTCTTC	CASSVGGGFSYNEQFF
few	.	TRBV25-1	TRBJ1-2	TGTGCCAGCAGTGAAAGGAGGGCCGATCTCTATGGCTACACCTTC	CASSERRADLYGYTF
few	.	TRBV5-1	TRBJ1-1	TGCGCCAGCAGCCCCAGGGGATCAGCTGAAGCTTTCTTT	CASSPRGSAEAFF
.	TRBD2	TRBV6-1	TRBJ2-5	TGTGCCAGCAGTGAACTAGCGGGGGTGGGAGAGACCCAGTACTTC	CASSELAGVGETQYF
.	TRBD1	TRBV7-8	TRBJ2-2	TGTGCCAGCAGCCCCCGGGACAGGCGGAACGGGGAGCTGTTTTTT	CASSPRDRRNGELFF
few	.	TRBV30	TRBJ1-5	TGTGCCTGGAGTGTACCAGGTAGCAATCAGCCCCAGCATTTT	CAWSVPGSNQPQHF
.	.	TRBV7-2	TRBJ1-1	TGTGCCAGCAGCGCCAGTGTGGTCACTGAAGCTTTCTTT	CASSASVVTEAFF
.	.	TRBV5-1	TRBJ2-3	TGCGCCAGCAACTACATAACTAGCACAGATACGCAGTATTTT	CASNYITSTDTQYF
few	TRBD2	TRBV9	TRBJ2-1	TGTGCCAGCAGCGTAGGGGGACTAGCGGGGATGGGTGAGCAGTTCTTC	CASSVGGLAGMGEQFF
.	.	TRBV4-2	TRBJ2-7	TGTGCCAGCAGCCAACCCGGACAACCCTACGAGCAGTACTTC	CASSQPGQPYEQYF
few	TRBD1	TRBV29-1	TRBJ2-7	TGCAGCGCTACCTTTTCCGGGACAGGGCACGAGCAGTACTTC	CSATFSGTGHEQYF
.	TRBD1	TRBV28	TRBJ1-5	TGTGCCAGCAGCAGGACAGGGGATCAGCCCCAGCATTTT	CASSRTGDQPQHF
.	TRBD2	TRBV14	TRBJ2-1	TGTGCCAGCAGCCAAGCGGGGACTACGTTTAACCATGAGCAGTTCTTC	CASSQAGTTFNHEQFF
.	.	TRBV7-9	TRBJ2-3	TGTGCCAGCAGCGGCGGACACCTGAGCACAGATACGCAGTATTTT	CASSGGHLSTDTQYF
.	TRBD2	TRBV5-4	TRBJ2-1	TGTGCCAGCAGCCCAGCGGGAGTTATGAATAATGAGCAGTTCTTC	CASSPAGVMNNEQFF
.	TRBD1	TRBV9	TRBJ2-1	TGTGCCAGCAGCGTAGAGACAGGGGGCGAAACATTCTTC	CASSVETGGETFF
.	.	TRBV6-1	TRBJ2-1	TGTGCCAGCAGGCTGGGGAGCCTAGGGAATGAGCAGTTCTTC	CASRLGSLGNEQFF
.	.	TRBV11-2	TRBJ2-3	TGTGCCAGCAGCTTAGTGGGGCGGACAGATACGCAGTATTTT	CASSLVGRTDTQYF
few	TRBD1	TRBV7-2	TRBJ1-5	TGTGCCAGCAGCCGCCTGGGGACAGGCAATCAGCCCCAGCATTTT	CASSRLGTGNQPQHF
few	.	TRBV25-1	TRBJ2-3	TGTGCCAGCAGTCAAAATACAGGCTACACAGATACGCAGTATTTT	CASSQNTGYTDTQYF
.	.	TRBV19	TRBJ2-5	TGTGCCAGTAGTATGAAAGGGGCTGGGGAGACCCAGTACTTC	CASSMKGAGETQYF